A single sample gave rise to the 18 T cell receptor beta chains below, sequenced in a study of T cell changes during pregnancy in multiple sclerosis. Measured with immunoSEQ multiplex PCR; TCRdb has only the in-frame clones, and not every one. This table has 93,000 or so clones, more than 85% appearing once. Sequencing used peripheral blood, obtained before pregnancy. The source of these receptors is a female donor with multiple sclerosis, enrolled in a pregnancy study.

The chain carries TRBV30 and TRBJ2-2, with D perhaps matching TRBD1 (7 bases). Germline assignment: CDR1 GTSNPN and CDR2 SVGIG (reference sequence). The CDR3 length is 15 residues. The germline V and J ends were trimmed by 4 bases and 5 bases, with 17 bases remaining between them. This chain's CDR3 is CAWKGGGGNTGELFF. CDR3 sequence (DNA): TGTGCCTGGAAGGGCGGAGGGGGCAATACCGGGGAGCTGTTTTTT.

The chain recombines TRBV7-2 with TRBJ2-1; D is uncertain. With 5 bases removed from V and 5 bases from J, the gap between germline ends came to 10 bases. In germline, CDR1 is SGHTA, CDR2 FQGNSA. This CDR3 contains 13 residues. DNA of the CDR3: TGTGCCAGCAGCCCAAACAGCAACAATGAGCAGTTCTTC. Amino acids: CASSPNSNNEQFF.

The chain recombines TRBV18 with TRBJ2-7, with 10 bases that match TRBD1. CDR1 is KGHSH and CDR2 is LQKENI in the germline V gene. Trimming removed 3 bases from V and 3 bases from J; junction bases left unmatched: 5. CDR3 length: 15 amino acids. CDR3 region: CASSPPGTGVYEQYF. In nucleotides, the CDR3 is TGTGCCAGCTCACCCCCCGGGACAGGGGTCTACGAGCAGTACTTC.

The chain couples TRBV4-2 to TRBJ2-7, with D perhaps TRBD2 (5 bases). Trimming stripped 4 bases from V and 2 bases from J, with 18 bases between. This CDR3 contains 16 residues. The germline gives CDR1 LGHNA, CDR2 YNFKEQ. DNA for the CDR3: TGTGCCAGCAGCCCCCGGGATCCCCGACCCACCTACGAGCAGTACTTC. It is translated as CASSPRDPRPTYEQYF.

The chain recombines TRBV25-1 with TRBJ2-5; D gene uncertain. The CDR3 is made up of 13 amino acids. Germline V CDR1 and CDR2: MGHDK, SYGVNS. CDR3 in amino acids: CPTTRTAQETQYF. DNA for the CDR3: TGTCCCACCACACGTACAGCCCAAGAGACCCAGTACTTC. The full variable domain, its missing parts supplied by reference TRBV25-1 and TRBJ2-5, is EADIYQTPRYLVIGTGKKITLECSQTMGHDKMYWYQQDPGMELHLIHYSYGVNSTEKGDLSSESTVSRIRTEHFPLTLESARPSHTSQYLCPTTRTAQETQYFGPGTRLLVL.

The J gene is TRBJ2-5, the V gene TRBV13; perhaps TRBD1 as D (6 bases). The CDR3 has 14 amino acids. CDR1 is PRHDT, CDR2 FYEKMQ, per germline (reference sequence). V lost 5 bases and J lost 1, with 11 bases in between. CDR3 nucleotides: TGTGCCAGCAGCATCCGGACAGCCCAAGAGACCCAGTACTTC. Protein: CASSIRTAQETQYF.

The chain uses TRBV12-5 and TRBJ1-2; 8 bases are a match to TRBD1. This CDR3 is built from 17 residues. Germline CDR1 is LGHNT and CDR2 is FRNRAP. V shed 3 bases and J 0 bases; nucleotides not matched to a gene: 9. The CDR3 coding sequence is TGTGCTAGTGGTTTTTCGGTTGGGACAGGCACTAACTATGGCTACACCTTC. It is translated as CASGFSVGTGTNYGYTF.

J is TRBJ2-1 and V is TRBV27; 9 positions match TRBD2. From germline, CDR1 is MNHEY and CDR2 SMNVEV (reference sequence). The trim removed 4 bases at V and 7 bases at J, leaving 8 bases unmatched. The CDR3 spans 15 residues. CDR3 nucleotides: TGTGCCAGCAGTTCCATAGCGGGGGTAGGAAATGAGCAGTTCTTC. Protein product: CASSSIAGVGNEQFF.

This chain uses TRBV29-1 with TRBJ2-1; D is unresolved. Trimming stripped 5 bases from V and 5 bases from J, with 4 bases between. The CDR3 consists of 10 residues. CDR1 and CDR2 (germline): SQVTM, ANQGSEA. DNA of the CDR3: TGCAGCGTTCAGAACAATGAGCAGTTCTTC. This gives the protein CSVQNNEQFF.

The chain links TRBV9 to TRBJ2-2; D is perhaps TRBD2 (5 bases). Germline values: CDR1 SGDLS, CDR2 YYNGEE. V was pared by 2 bases and J by 6 bases, with 8 bases between. The CDR3 loop spans 13 amino acids. As DNA, the CDR3 is TGTGCCAGCAGCGTGGAGGTTGCCGGGGAGCTGTTTTTT. It yields the protein CASSVEVAGELFF.

The rearrangement links TRBV2 to TRBJ2-2; 7 nucleotides agree with TRBD2. The V gene's germline CDR1 is SNHLY and CDR2 FYNNEI. The CDR3 is made up of 15 amino acids. V trimming: 7 bases; J trimming: 5 bases; junction bases outside the gene matches: 10. CDR3 coding DNA: TGTGCCAGCACAGGGAGGGGACCCCATACCGGGGAGCTGTTTTTT. It is translated as CASTGRGPHTGELFF.

The chain uses TRBV7-8 and TRBJ1-1, with TRBD1 as a possible D gene (5 bases). In germline, CDR1 is SGHVS, CDR2 FQNEAQ. Trimming removed 2 bases from V and 10 bases from J, with 17 bases in between. The length of the CDR3 is 14 residues. CDR3 nucleotides: TGTGCCAGCAGCTTATTAGGACACACCGGTGGAGCTTTCTTT. Amino acid sequence: CASSLLGHTGGAFF.

This clone has just a few counts. The rearrangement joins TRBV6-6 to TRBJ1-1, with 7 bases that match TRBD1. CDR1 is MNHNY and CDR2 is SVGAGI in the germline V gene (reference sequence). This CDR3 has 13 residues. The V gene end was trimmed by 6 bases and the J gene end by 5 bases; junction bases not matched to a gene: 6. The DNA for the CDR3 is TGTGCCAGCAGCCCCACAGGGGCGACTGAAGCTTTCTTT. Protein: CASSPTGATEAFF.

This clone was found once. This chain links TRBV18 with TRBJ2-7, with D uncertain. The CDR3 totals 14 residues. Trimming cost V 0 bases and J 10 bases, with 16 bases left between them. In germline, CDR1 is KGHSH, CDR2 LQKENI. The CDR3 here is CASSPPAPGSSQYF. The CDR3 DNA reads TGTGCCAGCTCACCACCCGCCCCAGGATCGTCCCAGTACTTC.

The J gene is TRBJ2-7, the V gene TRBV4-2; maybe TRBD1 (5 bases). Trimming removed 1 base from V and 4 bases from J, with 14 bases in between. Germline values: CDR1 LGHNA, CDR2 YNFKEQ. This CDR3 region has 15 residues. The CDR3 here is CASSQADRGPYEQYF. In DNA form, the CDR3 reads TGTGCCAGCAGCCAAGCCGACAGAGGCCCATACGAGCAGTACTTC.

The J gene is TRBJ2-2, the V gene TRBV9; 8 positions agree with TRBD2. The CDR3 contains 16 residues. V shed 1 base, J shed 6 bases, and the junction held 8 bases outside the gene matches. CDR1 is SGDLS and CDR2 is YYNGEE in the germline V gene. The CDR3 DNA reads TGTGCCAGCAGCGTAACGGGAGGGCCCCCCGCCGGGGAGCTGTTTTTT. Encoded protein: CASSVTGGPPAGELFF.

This chain joins TRBV5-1 and TRBJ2-7, with a weak D call TRBD1 (5 bases). V was shortened by 0 bases and J by 2 bases, with 9 bases between the two germline ends. The CDR3 is made up of 14 amino acids. Germline values: CDR1 SGHRS, CDR2 YFSETQ. For the CDR3, the DNA is TGCGCCAGCAGCTTGGGTGGGGCCGCCTACGAGCAGTACTTC. It encodes CASSLGGAAYEQYF.

This clone was counted a few times. The CDR3 nucleotides read TGTGCCAGCAGCTTAACCCAACAGGGGGCGCAGAGTGGCTACACCTTC. It translates to CASSLTQQGAQSGYTF. The rearrangement links TRBV7-9 to TRBJ1-2; TRBD1 matches at 9 bases. The junction had 11 bases not matched to a gene; V was cut back by 2 bases and J by 7 bases. CDR1 is SEHNR, CDR2 FQNEAQ, per germline (reference sequence). The CDR3 runs to 16 residues.